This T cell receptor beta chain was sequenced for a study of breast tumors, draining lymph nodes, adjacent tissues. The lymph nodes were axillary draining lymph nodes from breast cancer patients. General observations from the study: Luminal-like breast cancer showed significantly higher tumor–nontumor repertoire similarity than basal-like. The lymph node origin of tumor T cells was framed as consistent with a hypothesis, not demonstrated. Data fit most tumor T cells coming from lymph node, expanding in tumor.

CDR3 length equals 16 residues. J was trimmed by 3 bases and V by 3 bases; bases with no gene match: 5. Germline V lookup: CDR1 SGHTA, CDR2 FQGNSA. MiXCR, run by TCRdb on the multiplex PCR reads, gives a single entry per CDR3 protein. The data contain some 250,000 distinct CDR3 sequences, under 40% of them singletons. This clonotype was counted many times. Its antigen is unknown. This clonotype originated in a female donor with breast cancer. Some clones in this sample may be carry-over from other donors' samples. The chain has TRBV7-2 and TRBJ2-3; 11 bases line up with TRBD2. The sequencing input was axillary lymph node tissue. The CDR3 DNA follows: TGTGCCAGCAGCTTGAACCCTAGCGGGAGGACAGATACGCAGTATTTT. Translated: CASSLNPSGRTDTQYF.